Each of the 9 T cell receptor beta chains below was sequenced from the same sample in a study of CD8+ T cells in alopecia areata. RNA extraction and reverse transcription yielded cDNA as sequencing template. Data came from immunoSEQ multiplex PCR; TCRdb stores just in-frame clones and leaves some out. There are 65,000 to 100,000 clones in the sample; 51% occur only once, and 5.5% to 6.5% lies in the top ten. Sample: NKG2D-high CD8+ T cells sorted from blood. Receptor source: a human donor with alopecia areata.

CDR3: CASSGTGQGPYEQYF. CDR3 nucleotides: TGTGCCAGCAGTGGAACGGGACAGGGCCCCTACGAGCAGTACTTC. The gene calls are TRBV2 and TRBJ2-7; 9 bases are a match to TRBD1. The CDR3 runs 15 residues. V lost 4 bases and J lost 2; bases outside the gene matches: 6. CDR1 SNHLY and CDR2 FYNNEI come from the germline V gene.

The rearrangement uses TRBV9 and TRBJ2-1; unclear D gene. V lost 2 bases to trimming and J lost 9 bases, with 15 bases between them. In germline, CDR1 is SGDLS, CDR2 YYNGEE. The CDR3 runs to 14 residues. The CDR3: CASSVASGEGEQFF. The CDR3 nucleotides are TGTGCCAGCAGCGTGGCTAGTGGGGAAGGTGAGCAGTTCTTC. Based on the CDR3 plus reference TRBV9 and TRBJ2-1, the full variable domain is DSGVTQTPKHLITATGQRVTLRCSPRSGDLSVYWYQQSLDQGLQFLIQYYNGEERAKGNILERFSAQQFPDLHSELNLSSLELGDSALYFCASSVASGEGEQFFGPGTRLTVL.

The CDR3 DNA reads TGTGCCAGCAGAGGGGGAAATACGCAGTATTTT. Encoded protein: CASRGGNTQYF. This sequence joins TRBV11-3 and TRBJ2-3; maybe TRBD1 (6 bases). Per the germline V gene, CDR1 is SGHNT and CDR2 is YENEEA. The CDR3 is 11 residues long. V lost 6 bases, J lost 7 bases, and 8 bases lay in between.

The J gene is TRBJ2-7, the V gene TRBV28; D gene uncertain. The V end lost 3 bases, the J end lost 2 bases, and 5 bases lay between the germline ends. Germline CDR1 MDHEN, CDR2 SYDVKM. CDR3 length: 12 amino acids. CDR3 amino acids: CASSFLPYEQYF. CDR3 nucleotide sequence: TGTGCCAGCAGTTTTTTACCCTACGAGCAGTACTTC.

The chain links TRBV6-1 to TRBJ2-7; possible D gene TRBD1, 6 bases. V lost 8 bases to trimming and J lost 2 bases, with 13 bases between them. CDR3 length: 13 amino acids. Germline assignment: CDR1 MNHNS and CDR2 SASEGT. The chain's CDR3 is CASGETGAYEQYF. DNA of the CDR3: TGTGCCAGCGGCGAGACAGGAGCCTACGAGCAGTACTTC.

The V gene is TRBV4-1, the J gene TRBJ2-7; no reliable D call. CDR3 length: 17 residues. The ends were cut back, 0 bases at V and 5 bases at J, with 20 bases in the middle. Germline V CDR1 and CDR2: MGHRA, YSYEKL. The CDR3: CASSQDNGPLAHNEQYF. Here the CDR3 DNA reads TGCGCCAGCAGCCAAGATAATGGGCCTCTGGCCCATAACGAGCAGTACTTC.

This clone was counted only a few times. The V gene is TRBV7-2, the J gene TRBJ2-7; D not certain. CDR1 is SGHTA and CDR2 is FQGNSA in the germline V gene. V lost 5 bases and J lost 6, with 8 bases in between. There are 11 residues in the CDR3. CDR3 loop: CASSLTTEQYF. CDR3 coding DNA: TGTGCCAGCAGCCTAACTACCGAGCAGTACTTC. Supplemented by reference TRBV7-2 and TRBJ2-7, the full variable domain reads GAGVSQSPSNKVTEKGKDVELRCDPISGHTALYWYRQSLGQGLEFLIYFQGNSAPDKSGLPSDRFSAERTGGSVSTLTIQRTQQEDSAVYLCASSLTTEQYFGPGTRLTVT.

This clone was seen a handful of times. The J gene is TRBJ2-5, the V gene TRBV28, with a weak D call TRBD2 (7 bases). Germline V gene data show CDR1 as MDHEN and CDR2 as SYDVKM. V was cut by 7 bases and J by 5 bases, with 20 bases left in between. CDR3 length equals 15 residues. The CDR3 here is CASKTGGGAGETQYF. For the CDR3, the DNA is TGTGCCAGCAAAACCGGTGGGGGGGCTGGGGAGACCCAGTACTTC.

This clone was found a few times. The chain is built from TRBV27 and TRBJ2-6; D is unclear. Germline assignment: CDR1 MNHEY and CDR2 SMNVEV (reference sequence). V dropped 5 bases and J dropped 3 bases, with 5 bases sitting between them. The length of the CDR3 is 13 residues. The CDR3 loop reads CASSPFGANVLTF. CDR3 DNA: TGTGCCAGCAGTCCCTTTGGGGCCAACGTCCTGACTTTC.